This T cell receptor (beta chain) was retrieved from a study of shared clonotypes between healthy human individuals. Looked up from germline, CDR1 is SGHTA and CDR2 is FQGNSA. The CDR3 contains 15 residues. Trimming shortened V by 0 bases and J by 0 bases, and 6 bases separated the two germline ends. Clones were read by immunoSEQ multiplex PCR, and TCRdb kept only the in-frame ones, dropping some. Of around 1 million clones listed, over 60% were seen once; the top ten hold roughly 1.5%. Sequenced material: memory CD4+ T cells sorted from blood. Subset here: CD45RA-negative fraction. V is TRBV7-2 and J is TRBJ2-1; D gene uncertain. The clonotype originates from a man between 18 and 29 years old in good health. The CDR3: CASSLAMGSYNEQFF. The CDR3 DNA is TGTGCCAGCAGCTTAGCGATGGGCTCCTACAATGAGCAGTTCTTC.